The 22 T cell receptor beta chains reported below all come from one sample, sequenced in a study of early T cells in non-severe SARS-CoV-2 infection. MiXCR, applied by TCRdb to the 5' RACE reads, yields one record per CDR3 protein. The data contain about 18,000 distinct CDR3 sequences, around 6.1% of them seen just once; the ten biggest clones take up 5.5% to 8%. Input material: whole blood. The receptor set was obtained from an adult who was a healthcare worker with PCR-confirmed SARS-CoV-2 infection or an uninfected control (not recorded which).

This clonotype was detected ten times or more. This chain joins TRBV10-3 and TRBJ2-3, with 11 bases lining up with TRBD1. The ends lost 3 bases at V and 8 bases at J; junction bases unmatched: 10. The CDR3 covers 16 residues. Germline V gene sequence: CDR1 ENHRY, CDR2 SYGVKD. This CDR3 reads CAISDGQGARLRTQYF. CDR3 DNA sequence: TGTGCCATCAGTGACGGACAGGGGGCGCGATTACGTACGCAGTATTTT.

The sample holds many counts of this clonotype. The V gene is TRBV5-1, the J gene TRBJ2-7; unclear D gene. CDR3 length: 10 residues. Deletions cut 4 bases from V and 5 bases from J, with 4 bases between. The germline CDR1 and CDR2 sequences are SGHRS and YFSETQ. The CDR3 coding sequence is TGCGCCAGCAGCCCCCACGAGCAGTACTTC. Residues: CASSPHEQYF.

Ten or more counts support this clonotype. V is TRBV6-1 and J is TRBJ2-7; 8 bases are shared with TRBD1. V lost 7 bases, J lost 3 bases, and 5 bases stayed unmatched. CDR3 length: 13 amino acids. The germline CDR1 and CDR2 sequences are MNHNS and SASEGT. The CDR3 region is CASKKDRGYEQYF. CDR3 nucleotide sequence: TGTGCCAGCAAAAAAGACAGGGGCTACGAGCAGTACTTC.

This clonotype occurred a few times. CDR3 DNA: TGTGCCAGCAGCTCTCCTAGCGGGAGTGCATCGGATACGCAGTATTTT. It specifies CASSSPSGSASDTQYF. The chain has TRBV6-2 or TRBV6-3 and TRBJ2-3; 10 bases line up with TRBD2. Losses at the gene ends were 6 bases for V and 6 bases for J; bases not matched to a gene: 12. CDR3 length: 16 amino acids. Per germline, CDR1 MNHEY and CDR2 SVGEGT.

This clonotype was counted many times. This sequence joins TRBV20-1 and TRBJ2-3; TRBD1 agrees at 12 bases. The CDR3 totals 17 residues. Germline loops: CDR1 DFQATT, CDR2 SNEGSKA (reference sequence). The V gene end was trimmed by 5 bases and the J gene end by 7 bases; junction bases not matched to a gene: 16. CDR3 in amino acids: CSAGVGTGGYRIHTQYF. CDR3 DNA: TGCAGTGCTGGGGTGGGGACAGGGGGCTATCGAATACATACGCAGTATTTT.

In this sample, this clonotype turned up many times. This rearrangement joins TRBV11-2 to TRBJ2-1; TRBD2 matches at 14 bases. The CDR3 covers 17 residues. Germline values: CDR1 SGHAT, CDR2 FQNNGV. The ends lost 6 bases at V and 6 bases at J; junction bases unmatched: 10. CDR3 sequence (DNA): TGTGCCAGCAGGGAAGGGACTAGCGGGAGTGTCCCCAATGAGCAGTTCTTC. Translated, it gives CASREGTSGSVPNEQFF.

Many counts were recorded for this clonotype. The chain couples TRBV7-7 to TRBJ2-1; D ambiguous. The ends were cut back, 5 bases at V and 2 bases at J, with 10 bases in the middle. The CDR3 is made up of 14 amino acids. CDR1 and CDR2 from the germline V gene are SSHAT and FNYEAQ (reference sequence). The CDR3 reads CASSLGSAYNEQFF. CDR3 nucleotide sequence: TGTGCCAGCAGCCTCGGAAGTGCCTACAATGAGCAGTTCTTC.

This clonotype was observed many times. The V and J genes are TRBV19 and TRBJ2-7, with TRBD1 matching over 8 bases. The V gene's germline CDR1 is LNHDA and CDR2 SQIVND (reference sequence). CDR3 length: 14 residues. After removal of 6 bases from V and 5 bases from J, the junction contained 9 bases not matched to a gene. CDR3 in amino acids: CASSSRGRGDEQYF. In DNA, the CDR3 is TGTGCCAGTAGCTCCAGGGGGCGCGGTGACGAGCAGTACTTC.

This clonotype was detected only a few times. V usage is TRBV28 and J usage is TRBJ2-7; D is unclear. The germline V gene encodes CDR1 MDHEN and CDR2 SYDVKM. Trimming took off 2 bases at V and 4 bases at J, with 3 bases between the two ends. The CDR3 is made up of 11 amino acids. CDR3 loop: CASSLGYEQYF. CDR3 nucleotides: TGTGCCAGCAGTTTAGGGTACGAGCAGTACTTC.

This clonotype was detected many times. The chain couples TRBV6-5 to TRBJ2-7, with 8 bases lining up with TRBD1. Germline lookup yields CDR1 MNHEY and CDR2 SVGAGI. V shed 5 bases, J shed 3 bases, and the junction held 12 bases outside the gene matches. This CDR3 region has 16 residues. Here the CDR3 reads CASSRSGRQGIYEQYF. In DNA form, the CDR3 reads TGTGCCAGCAGTCGTTCAGGCCGACAGGGGATCTACGAGCAGTACTTC.

This clonotype is labeled medium-sized. This chain joins TRBV20-1 and TRBJ2-1; the D is unclear. The CDR3 has 13 residues. CDR1 DFQATT and CDR2 SNEGSKA come from the germline V gene (reference sequence). Trimming cost V 6 bases and J 10 bases, with 19 bases left between them. The CDR3 loop is CSANKGRVDEQFF. DNA of the CDR3: TGCAGTGCCAATAAAGGCCGGGTCGACGAGCAGTTCTTC.

This clonotype appeared many times. This sequence joins TRBV27 and TRBJ1-5; tentative D call: TRBD1 (5 bases). Per the germline V gene, CDR1 is MNHEY and CDR2 is SMNVEV (reference sequence). The V end lost 3 bases, the J end lost 5 bases, and 11 bases lay between the germline ends. The CDR3 is 14 residues long. CDR3 sequence (DNA): TGTGCCAGCAGTTTCGTTCAGGGCGATCAGCCCCAGCATTTT. This encodes CASSFVQGDQPQHF.

This clonotype appeared many times. One junction end does not reproduce the germline sequence, and a read error may be involved. V is TRBV6-5 and J is TRBJ2-1; TRBD2 matches at 16 bases. The CDR3 is 20 amino acids. Germline lookup yields CDR1 MNHEY and CDR2 SVGAGI. CDR3 coding DNA: TGTGCCATCAGTACGACGCCGGGACTAGCGGGAGGGGTCTCCTACAATGAGCAGTTCTTC. Its protein product is CAISTTPGLAGGVSYNEQFF.

This clonotype came up a few times. J is TRBJ2-1 and V is TRBV30; 11 bases line up with TRBD2. Trimming took 2 bases from V and 5 from J; bases not matched to a gene: 5. The CDR3 loop spans 15 amino acids. The germline CDR1 and CDR2 sequences are GTSNPN and SVGIG (reference sequence). CDR3 residues: CAWSKLAGVHNEQFF. In nucleotides, the CDR3 is TGTGCCTGGAGTAAACTAGCGGGAGTTCACAATGAGCAGTTCTTC.

This clonotype was found a few times. V and J are TRBV28 and TRBJ2-1; 13 bases agree with TRBD2. Germline-derived CDR1 and CDR2 are MDHEN and SYDVKM. V lost 5 bases, J lost 8 bases, and 6 bases stayed unmatched. The CDR3 covers 15 residues. The CDR3 nucleotides are TGTGCCAGCAGTCGGACTAGCGGGAGTGGCTATGAGCAGTTCTTC. It is translated as CASSRTSGSGYEQFF.

The sample holds a few counts of this clonotype. The chain joins TRBV28 to TRBJ2-1; D gene ambiguous. Per the germline V gene, CDR1 is MDHEN and CDR2 is SYDVKM. The CDR3 runs 15 residues. V was pared by 6 bases and J by 5 bases, with 17 bases between. CDR3 sequence (DNA): TGTGCCAGCAGCCCTTATCGACTGGCCGACAATGAGCAGTTCTTC. It encodes CASSPYRLADNEQFF. The full variable domain, its missing parts supplied by reference TRBV28 and TRBJ2-1, is DVKVTQSSRYLVKRTGEKVFLECVQDMDHENMFWYRQDPGLGLRLIYFSYDVKMKEKGDIPEGYSVSREKKERFSLILESASTNQTSMYLCASSPYRLADNEQFFGPGTRLTVL.

This clonotype was detected ten times or more. This rearrangement joins TRBV2 to TRBJ1-6; D may be TRBD1 (5 bases). In germline, CDR1 is SNHLY, CDR2 FYNNEI. The CDR3 is 12 amino acids. Trimming removed 8 bases from V and 7 bases from J, with 9 bases in between. CDR3 amino acids: CASRDGNSPLHF. In nucleotides, the CDR3 is TGTGCCAGCCGGGACGGAAATTCACCCCTCCACTTT.

At least ten counts were recorded for this clonotype. Here the CDR3 DNA reads TGTGCCAGCAGTAAAGGACAGGGGGCGCGTGACGAGCAGTACTTC. Translating it yields CASSKGQGARDEQYF. The chain uses TRBV6-1 and TRBJ2-7; 11 positions agree with TRBD1. CDR3 size: 15 residues. The germline gives CDR1 MNHNS, CDR2 SASEGT. Unmatched junction bases numbered 8, after V lost 5 bases and J lost 5 bases.

This chain uses TRBV29-1 with TRBJ2-7; no firm D call. Germline-derived CDR1 and CDR2 are SQVTM and ANQGSEA. This CDR3 comprises 9 residues. V lost 3 bases and J 9 bases, leaving 6 bases between the germline ends. The CDR3 DNA sequence: TGCAGCGTTGATCCAGGGCAGTACTTC. As protein: CSVDPGQYF.

This clonotype is labeled medium-sized. CDR3 DNA: TGTGCCAGCAGCTTAAAAGGGGTGGAAGGGACCCAGTACTTC. Residues: CASSLKGVEGTQYF. V usage is TRBV11-3 and J usage is TRBJ2-5; tentative D call: TRBD1 (5 bases). CDR3 length: 14 amino acids. V was cut by 2 bases and J by 7 bases, with 14 bases left in between. CDR1 and CDR2 (germline): SGHNT, YENEEA.

This clonotype was detected many times. The J gene is TRBJ2-3, the V gene TRBV4-2; D call uncertain. From germline, CDR1 is LGHNA and CDR2 YNFKEQ. V lost 0 bases, J lost 2 bases, and 9 bases lay in between. This CDR3 has 15 amino acids. The chain's CDR3 is CASSQEVTATDTQYF. The CDR3 nucleotides read TGTGCCAGCAGCCAAGAAGTAACAGCCACAGATACGCAGTATTTT.

By sample share, this clonotype is medium-sized. This chain uses TRBV7-6 with TRBJ2-2; D is unclear. This CDR3 has 13 amino acids. V shed 0 bases and J shed 6 bases, with 5 bases lying between them. Germline lookup yields CDR1 SGHVS and CDR2 FNYEAQ. CDR3 region: CASSLARAGELFF. The CDR3 DNA follows: TGTGCCAGCAGCTTAGCTCGAGCCGGGGAGCTGTTTTTT.